This note documents a single T cell receptor beta chain sequence. The sample comes from a study of blood T cell repertoires in COVID-19. The overall study: Acute and convalescent COVID-19 samples came from the United States, Italy and Spain. PBMCs, B-cell-depleted T cells, or T cells were the source of the cDNA or gDNA that made up the material.

CDR3 length: 14 amino acids. CDR1 is SNHLY, CDR2 FYNNEI, per germline. V lost 6 bases and J lost 4, with 15 bases in between. How the authors handled the data: Using reference gene primer amplification, nucleated cell counts were estimated. Sequencing was performed with immunoSEQ multiplex PCR; in TCRdb, only in-frame clones are kept and a portion is missing. V and J calls and clone size are given by that table; D and trimming were obtained from the DNA. The sample contains 120,000 or so clones, around 85% of which appear only once. This sequence originates from a man between 65 and 79 years old who had recovered from COVID-19. The chain joins TRBV2 to TRBJ2-5; tentatively, D is TRBD1 (8 bases). Sample: peripheral blood. DNA of the CDR3: TGTGCCAGCAGGGCTACAGGGGGGGGAGAGACCCAGTACTTC. This codes for CASRATGGGETQYF.